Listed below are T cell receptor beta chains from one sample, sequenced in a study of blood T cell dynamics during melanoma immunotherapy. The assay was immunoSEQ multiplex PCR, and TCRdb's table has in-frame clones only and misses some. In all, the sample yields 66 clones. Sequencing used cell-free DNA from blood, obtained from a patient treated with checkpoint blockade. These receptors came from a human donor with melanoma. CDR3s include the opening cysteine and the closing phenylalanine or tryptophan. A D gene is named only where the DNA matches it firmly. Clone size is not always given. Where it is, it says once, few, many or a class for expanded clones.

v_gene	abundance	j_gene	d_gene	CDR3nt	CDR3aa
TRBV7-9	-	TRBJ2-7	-	TGTGCCAGCAGCTTAGGACAATCGGCCGCCCAAGCTGGCTCCTACGAGCAGTACTTC	CASSLGQSAAQAGSYEQYF
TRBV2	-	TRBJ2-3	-	TGTGCCAGCAGTTTCGGGAGAGGGCCAGATACGCAGTATTTT	CASSFGRGPDTQYF
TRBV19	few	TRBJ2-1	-	TGTGCCAGTAGTAACGGATACAATGAGCAGTTCTTC	CASSNGYNEQFF
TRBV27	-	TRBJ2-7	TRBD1	TGTGCCAGCAGTCCCGGGACAGAATACGAGGGGCAGTACTTC	CASSPGTEYEGQYF
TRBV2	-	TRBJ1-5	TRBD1	TGTGCCAGCAGTGGGACAGGGGAAGATCAGCCCCAGCATTTT	CASSGTGEDQPQHF
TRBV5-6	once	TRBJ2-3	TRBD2	TGTGCCAGCAGCTGGGGGGCTCGCGGGAGGGCAGATACGCAGTATTTT	CASSWGARGRADTQYF
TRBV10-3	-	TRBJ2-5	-	TGTGCCATCAGTGAGTCGGGGGGCCGGCTGACCCAGTACTTC	CAISESGGRLTQYF
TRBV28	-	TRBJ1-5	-	TGTGCCAGCAGCCCTGGACAGTACCCGCCGTCCTTCAGCAATCAGCCCCAGCATTTT	CASSPGQYPPSFSNQPQHF
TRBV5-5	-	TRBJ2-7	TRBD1	TGTGCCAGCAGCTCGAATCCGGGACAGGGTGCCTACGAGCAGTACTTC	CASSSNPGQGAYEQYF
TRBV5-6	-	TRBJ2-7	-	TGTGCCAGCAGCAAAGGGGTCGGGGAGCAGTACTTC	CASSKGVGEQYF
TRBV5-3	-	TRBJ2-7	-	TGTGCCAGAAGTTGTGACCCCTTCTACGAGCAGTACTTC	CARSCDPFYEQYF
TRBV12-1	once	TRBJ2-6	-	TGTGCCAGCAGCGCATTCGATGTAGGACAAAGTCGGGCCAACGTCCTGACTTTC	CASSAFDVGQSRANVLTF
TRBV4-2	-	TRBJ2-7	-	TGTGCCAGCAGCCAAGAGCCTGGGGGACCCGAGCAGTACTTC	CASSQEPGGPEQYF
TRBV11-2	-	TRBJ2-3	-	TGTGCCAGCACCGAACAGGGGGCCTTCGGGACTAGTAGCACAGATACGCAGTATTTT	CASTEQGAFGTSSTDTQYF
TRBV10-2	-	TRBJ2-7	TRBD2	TGCGCCAGCAGTAAATCCGGGACTAGCTACGAGCAGTACTTC	CASSKSGTSYEQYF
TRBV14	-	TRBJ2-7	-	TGTGCCAGCAGCCAAGCCATGGGCTACGAGCAGTACTTC	CASSQAMGYEQYF
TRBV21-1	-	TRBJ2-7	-	TGTGCCAGCAGGGGTGCCCTACACGTGTTAGACGAGCAGTACTTC	CASRGALHVLDEQYF
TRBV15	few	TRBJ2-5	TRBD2	TGTGCCACCAGCTCTGTAGCGGGAGAGACCCAGTACTTC	CATSSVAGETQYF
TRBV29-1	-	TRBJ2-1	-	TGCAGCGTTGTCGTGGGAGGAGTGGGCAATGAGCAGTTCTTC	CSVVVGGVGNEQFF
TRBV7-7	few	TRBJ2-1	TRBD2	TGTGCTAGCAGCTTAGACGGGAGGTCAAATGAGCAGTTCTTC	CASSLDGRSNEQFF
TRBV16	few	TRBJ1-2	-	TGTGCCAGCAGCGTTTTCGTTAGAAAGACCTATGGCTACACCTTC	CASSVFVRKTYGYTF
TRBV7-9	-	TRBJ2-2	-	TGTGCCAGCAGCTTAGTCGGGGGCGGGGAGCTGTTTTTT	CASSLVGGGELFF
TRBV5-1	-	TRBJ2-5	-	TGCGCCAGCAGCCGCGACACTGCAGAGACCCAGTACTTC	CASSRDTAETQYF
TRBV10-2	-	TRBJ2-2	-	TGCGCCAGCAGTGCAGAGGGCAGGGGGGCCGGGGAGCTGTTTTTT	CASSAEGRGAGELFF
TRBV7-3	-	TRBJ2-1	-	TGTGCCAGCAGCCCAACCTTGGTCAGACCCAACAATGAGCAGTTCTTC	CASSPTLVRPNNEQFF
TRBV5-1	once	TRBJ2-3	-	TGCGCCAGCAGCTTGGTCAGGGACCCAGATACGCAGTATTTT	CASSLVRDPDTQYF